This T cell receptor (beta chain) was observed in a study of blood T cell repertoires in COVID-19. The germline V gene encodes CDR1 MDHEN and CDR2 SYDVKM. The CDR3 is 16 residues long. V lost 5 bases and J lost 5; bases outside the gene matches: 10. TCRdb's copy holds only in-frame clones and misses some; the assay was immunoSEQ multiplex PCR. The sample lists approximately 89,000 clones, about 80% occurring once. The gene calls are TRBV28 and TRBJ2-7; the match to TRBD2 covers 12 bases. This clonotype was sampled from a human donor in a cohort sampled during active COVID-19. The specimen was peripheral blood. This chain's CDR3 is CASSELGTSGLNEQYF. Here the CDR3 DNA reads TGTGCCAGCAGTGAGCTCGGGACTAGCGGGCTAAACGAGCAGTACTTC.